The entry that follows covers one T cell receptor beta chain sequence. Produced via immunoSEQ multiplex PCR; TCRdb's table is partial and in-frame only. The sample has about 80,000 clones, 84% seen once. The sample belongs to a study of blood T cell repertoires in COVID-19. Study context: Collection of acute and convalescent COVID-19 samples took place in the United States, Italy and Spain.

This CDR3 region has 16 residues. CDR1 and CDR2 (germline): MRHNA, SNTAGT. Between the trimmed V and J ends, which lost 6 bases and 2 bases, there was a span of 16 bases. The rearrangement joins TRBV6-4 to TRBJ2-2; D possibly corresponds to TRBD2 (5 bases). This TCR was sampled from a human donor in a cohort sampled during active COVID-19. The sample consisted of peripheral blood. Here the CDR3 DNA reads TGTGCCAGCAGCTTGAGGGCAGACCCAAACACCGGGGAGCTGTTTTTT. It specifies CASSLRADPNTGELFF.